This TCR beta chain was documented in a study of CD8 T cells in Susac syndrome (dated by TCRdb to 2018 to 2020). In terms of the full investigation: The study used repertoire sequencing to test whether antigen drove CD8+ T cell activation and differentiation in Susac syndrome. The clonality of the CD8+ T cell repertoire was compared across about a dozen healthy donors, about 14 Susac syndrome patients and around 16 multiple sclerosis patients.

Measured from the cysteine to the phenylalanine, the CDR3 is 15 residues long. Only the CDR3 part of the read is kept: 45 bases, read in frame from the first base. In the germline V gene, CDR1 corresponds to SGHVS and CDR2 to FQNEAQ. V drops 3 bases and J drops 2 bases, leaving 14 bases in between. Study-wide findings and limitations: The number of individuals in the TCR sequencing and HLA analysis was recognized as being relatively small.

RNA was extracted with the RNeasy kit and 0.5 to 1 ug was reverse transcribed using random hexamers. The immunoSEQ multiplex PCR assay, covering 54 Vbeta and 13 Jbeta segments, was used to amplify TCR beta CDR3 regions. Bias from PCR amplification was corrected by using a synthetic template baseline for primer optimization and for computational correction. The authors' pipeline ran thus. Reads were assigned to V, D and J genes according to IMGT and analyzed in immunoSEQ Analyzer, with only productive sequences retained. To calculate clonality, Shannon entropy was normalized by log2 of the number of productive unique sequences and then subtracted from one. Public and private clones were assessed among the 100 most prevalent clones of each patient and control. Susac-specific clones were defined as absent from healthy and MS cohorts, 850 to 1,300 published viral clones and other ImmuneACCESS disease sequences. TCRdb itself trimmed the public reads at Q25 with fastp, ran MiXCR and retained productive beta chains. Duplicate CDR3 protein sequences are folded into a single record with the most common DNA and genes. The V and J calls were not made by the authors but by TCRdb's processing. The sample table shows roughly 120,000 distinct CDR3 sequences, and approximately 93% are seen once. Roughly 0.3% of the sample lies in the top ten.

Peripheral blood CD8+ and CD4+ T cells from healthy donors, Susac syndrome patients and multiple sclerosis patients were profiled by high-throughput TCR beta sequencing. Treatment-naive patients with stable or active relapsing-remitting disease fulfilling revised McDonald criteria were used as multiple sclerosis controls. CD8+ TEMRA cells were enriched by FACS, while bulk CD8+ and CD4+ T cells were purified by magnetic negative isolation. Blood was collected in EDTA tubes and processed within 24 hours, with PBMCs isolated through density gradient centrifugation. PBMCs intended for TCR sequencing were frozen in liquid nitrogen and were later thawed in a 37 degrees C water bath. The sorted or isolated CD4+, CD8+ and CD8+ TEMRA cells had a purity of 90% or higher. A note on this clonotype: The antigen it binds to is not known. Base qualities are not at hand, and no much larger clone is one base apart.

This receptor was taken from a human donor with multiple sclerosis. Sequenced input: CD8+ T cells from PBMCs. The rearrangement combines TRBV7-8 with TRBJ2-7; TRBD1 might be the D gene, on 5 matching bases. Read as DNA, the sequence is TGTGCCAGCAGCTTGGGCGGTGGGGCCACCTACGAGCAGTACTTC. The translation is CASSLGGGATYEQYF.